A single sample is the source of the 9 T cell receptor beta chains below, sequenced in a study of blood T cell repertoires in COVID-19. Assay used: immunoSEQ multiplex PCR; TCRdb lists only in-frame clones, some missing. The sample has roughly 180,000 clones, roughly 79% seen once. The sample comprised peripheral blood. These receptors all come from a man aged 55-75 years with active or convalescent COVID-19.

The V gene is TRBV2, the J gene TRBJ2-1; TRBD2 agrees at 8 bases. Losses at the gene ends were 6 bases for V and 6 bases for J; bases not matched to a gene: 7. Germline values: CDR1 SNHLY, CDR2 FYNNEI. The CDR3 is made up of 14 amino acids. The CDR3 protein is CASRPLAGLNEQFF. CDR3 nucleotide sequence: TGTGCCAGCAGGCCCCTAGCGGGTCTCAATGAGCAGTTCTTC.

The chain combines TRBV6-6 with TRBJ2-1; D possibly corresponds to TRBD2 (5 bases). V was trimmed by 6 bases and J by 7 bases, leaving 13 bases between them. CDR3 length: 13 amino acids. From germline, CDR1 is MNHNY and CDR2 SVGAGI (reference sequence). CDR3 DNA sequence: TGTGCCAGCAGAGGTAGCGCCGTAAATGAGCAGTTCTTC. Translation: CASRGSAVNEQFF.

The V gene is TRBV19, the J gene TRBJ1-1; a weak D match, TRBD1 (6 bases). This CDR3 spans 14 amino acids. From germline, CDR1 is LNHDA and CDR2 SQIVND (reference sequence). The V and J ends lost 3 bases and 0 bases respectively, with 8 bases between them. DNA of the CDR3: TGTGCCAGTAGTATTCAGGGGATGAACACTGAAGCTTTCTTT. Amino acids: CASSIQGMNTEAFF.

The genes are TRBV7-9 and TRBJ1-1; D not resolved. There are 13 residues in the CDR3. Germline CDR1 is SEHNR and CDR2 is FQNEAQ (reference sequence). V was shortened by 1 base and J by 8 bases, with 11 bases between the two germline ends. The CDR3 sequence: CASSLGAQSEAFF. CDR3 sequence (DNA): TGTGCCAGCAGCTTAGGGGCGCAGTCCGAAGCTTTCTTT. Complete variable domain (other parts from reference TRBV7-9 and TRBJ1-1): DTGVSQNPRHKITKRGQNVTFRCDPISEHNRLYWYRQTLGQGPEFLTYFQNEAQLEKSRLLSDRFSAERPKGSFSTLEIQRTEQGDSAMYLCASSLGAQSEAFFGQGTRLTVV.

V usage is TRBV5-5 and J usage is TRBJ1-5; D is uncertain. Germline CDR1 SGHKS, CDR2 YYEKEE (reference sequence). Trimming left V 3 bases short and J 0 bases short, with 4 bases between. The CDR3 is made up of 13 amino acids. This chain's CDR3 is CASSSDSNQPQHF. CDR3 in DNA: TGTGCCAGCAGCTCAGATAGCAATCAGCCCCAGCATTTT.

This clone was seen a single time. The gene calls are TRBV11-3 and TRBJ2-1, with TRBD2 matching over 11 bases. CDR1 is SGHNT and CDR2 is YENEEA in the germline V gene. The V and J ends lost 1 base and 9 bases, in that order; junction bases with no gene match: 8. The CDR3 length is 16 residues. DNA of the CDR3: TGTGCCAGCAGCTTAGGTGGAGGGACTAGCGGTCGTGAGCAGTTCTTC. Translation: CASSLGGGTSGREQFF.

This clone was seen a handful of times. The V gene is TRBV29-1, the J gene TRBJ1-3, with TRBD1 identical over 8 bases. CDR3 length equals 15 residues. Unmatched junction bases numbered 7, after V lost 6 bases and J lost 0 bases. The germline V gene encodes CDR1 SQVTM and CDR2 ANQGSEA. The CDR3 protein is CSVGIGTGSGNTIYF. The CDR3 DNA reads TGCAGCGTGGGGATAGGGACAGGCTCTGGAAACACCATATATTTT.

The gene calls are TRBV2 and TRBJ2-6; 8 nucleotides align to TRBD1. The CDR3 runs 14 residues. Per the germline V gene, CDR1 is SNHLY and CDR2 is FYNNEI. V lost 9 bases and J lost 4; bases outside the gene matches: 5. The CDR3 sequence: CARDRGTGANVLTF. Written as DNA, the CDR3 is TGTGCCAGAGACAGGGGAACAGGGGCCAACGTCCTGACTTTC. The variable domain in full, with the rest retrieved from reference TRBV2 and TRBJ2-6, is EPEVTQTPSHQVTQMGQEVILRCVPISNHLYFYWYRQILGQKVEFLVSFYNNEISEKSEIFDDQFSVERPDGSNFTLKIRSTKLEDSAMYFCARDRGTGANVLTFGAGSRLTVL.

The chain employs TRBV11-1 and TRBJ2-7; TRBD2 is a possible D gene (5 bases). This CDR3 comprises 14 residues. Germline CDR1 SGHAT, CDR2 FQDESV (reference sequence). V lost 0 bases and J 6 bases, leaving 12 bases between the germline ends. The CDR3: CASSLAGEVGEQYF. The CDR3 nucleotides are TGTGCCAGCAGCTTAGCGGGAGAGGTCGGCGAGCAGTACTTC.